This T cell receptor beta chain was found in a study of cytomegalovirus exposure and HLA in healthy donors listed by TCRdb under 2017. About the full investigation: In an earlier analysis of approximately 640 of the donors, about 270 Gb of sequence data and 100 million or so unique TCR beta sequences from 150 million to 200 million T cells were reported. An early release covering more than 500 HLA-typed donors comprised approximately 300 gigabases of sequencing data and around 80 million unique TCR sequences. Of the 398 genotyped donors, 75% to 85% were placed in the genetic ancestry cluster associated with self-reported Caucasian donors. The study was designed to test whether signatures of past pathogen exposure could be identified by cataloging public T cell receptors. The study used immunosequencing to profile the T cell repertoires of several hundred subjects and linked those repertoires to cytomegalovirus serostatus. Along with the approximately 700-subject first cohort, a separate validation cohort of some 130 different subjects was used. The study combined high-throughput TCR immunosequencing, statistical association of individual TCRs with disease status, and machine learning to predict cytomegalovirus infection status. A later analysis re-analyzed previously published TCR beta repertoires from roughly 600 donors and added high-resolution HLA genotyping to study TCR occurrence patterns. In the later analysis, no new phenotypic data were used to find candidate immune exposures; instead, reliance was placed on TCR beta sequences and their occurrence across donors. An earlier analysis of several hundred of the donors applied high-throughput TCR beta sequencing to assess whether each TCR beta V gene segment acted as functional or pseudogenic. Donor age, sex, ethnicity and CMV serostatus were collected together with the repertoire data. Genome-wide SNP genotypes for about 65% of the 666 donors were used in a later genetic analysis, which treated that subset as a discovery cohort. All discovery cohort repertoires had been generated on a single sequencing platform. HLA typing covered class I and class II loci at four-digit resolution. The number of donors typed differed by locus, with about 629-640 for A, B, C, DRB1 and DQB1, more than 500 for DQA1, 600 to 610 for DPA1, and approximately 470 for DPB1. Five DR-DQ haplotypes were handled as single units for association and clustering, since linkage in the cohort was strong. On average, about 240,000 unique TCR beta nucleotide sequences were sequenced per donor among a few hundred genotyped donors of the cohort, with roughly 19% of those sequences being non-productive. The research as a whole found: A cluster of highly shared sequence variants was judged likely to be a technical artifact of the sequencing pipeline. The authors suggested that the approach could potentially be generalized to other disease states and immunological phenotypes. Assigning TCR associations to individual alleles was difficult when HLA alleles, especially DR and DQ, strongly co-occurred. Most TCR sequences were seen in very few donors, while some public TCRs were found in many individuals. The classifier was reported to diagnose cytomegalovirus status with high specificity and sensitivity in both the original and validation cohorts. V-gene and J-gene trimming of TCR beta chains was associated with a missense DCLRE1C variant in a later genetic analysis, and the association was replicated in an independent cohort. At a false discovery rate of 0.05, a later analysis linked 15,000 to 20,000 TCR beta sequences to specific HLA alleles. A total of about 180 TCR beta chains were listed by the study as associated with cytomegalovirus. A further reported finding was that TCR beta sequences accurately predicted the HLA-A and HLA-B alleles for most subjects in the first cohort. Some IMGT-functional V segments, including TRBV6-2 and TRBV6-3, could not be told apart with the 87-base-pair reads, so those segments were excluded. According to a later analysis, most CMV-associated TCR beta chains appeared to be HLA-restricted, and the HLA associations seemed to be driven largely by CMV exposure. Correlated functional status among segregating V segments might reflect linkage disequilibrium, but an unknown experimental factor could not be ruled out. HLA typing was unavailable for some donors at each locus, so association tests used only the typed subset. Only TCR beta chains were sequenced in this cohort, and the absence of alpha or paired-chain data limited detectable features. Presence/absence analyses assumed roughly uniform sequencing depth across donors, an assumption that may not hold. In a later analysis, the rate of TCR association differed among HLA loci, with DRB1 alleles having the most associated TCRs and HLA-C alleles having the fewest. Immune exposure information for the cohort was limited to CMV serostatus. In a later analysis, HLA-associated TCR beta chains showed more clonal expansion and lower generation probabilities than non-associated chains that were equally common. Because counts were too low, some 16 rarely observed V segments, including chromosome 9 orphons, were excluded from the earlier analysis of roughly 580 of the donors. In an earlier analysis of some 550 of the donors, most TCR beta V segments were observed in productive rearrangements about 87% or about 30% of the time, broadly matching IMGT annotations. In a later analysis, several top co-occurrence clusters were reported to appear linked to parvovirus B19, influenza, CMV and Epstein-Barr virus. Three of the identified cytomegalovirus-associated TCR beta chains were confirmed in vitro to be specific for cytomegalovirus antigens. Compared with the approximately 710-donor mean, donors in an Asian-associated ancestry cluster had fewer N-insertions in productive TCRs, according to a later genetic analysis.

Trimming removed 1 base from V and 7 bases from J, leaving 15 bases between the germline ends. From a lookup of the germline V gene, CDR1 and CDR2 are SGHRS and YFSETQ. Including cysteine and phenylalanine, the CDR3 has 15 amino acids. Kept here is only the CDR3 DNA, which spans 45 bases and is read in frame from base 1. The cohort was made up of roughly 670 healthy bone marrow donors. At the time of sampling, all cohort members were nominally healthy, though unrecorded immune exposures were likely present. The donor tested CMV seronegative, placing the donor among the 350 to 400 seronegative members of the cohort. Every donor gave a peripheral blood sample, and the peripheral blood mononuclear cells from that sample were used for TCR beta sequencing. The Qiagen DNeasy Blood Extraction Kit was used to extract genomic DNA from the blood cell samples. Library preparation employed the immunoSEQ multiplex PCR assay. The multiplex PCR relied on a mix of 60 forward primers for TCR Vbeta segments and 13 reverse primers for TCR Jbeta segments. The CDR3 region of rearranged TCR beta genes was amplified from genomic DNA by a multiplex PCR assay. On the Illumina HiSeq System, the amplified TCR beta libraries were sequenced as 87-base-pair reads. On the authors' methods: Across the 600 to 700 repertoires, a later analysis counted some 80 million unique TCR beta chains, some 11 million of which were shared by at least two donors. A nearest-neighbor algorithm error-corrected the raw reads and collapsed the reads into unique sequences, merging closely related sequences to remove PCR and sequencing errors. Alignment of CDR3 sequences to IMGT reference sequences was used to assign V, D and J gene segments. For a sequence to be retained, a match of at least six nucleotides to both a V gene segment and a J gene segment was required. A rearrangement was called productive if the CDR3 had no stop codons and remained in frame with V and J, and every other rearrangement was called non-productive. CDR3 was defined according to IMGT convention as the region running from the second conserved V-encoded cysteine to the conserved J-encoded phenylalanine. Sequences without an unambiguous match to a single V gene segment were excluded from the earlier analysis of 587 of the donors. In an earlier analysis of around 590 of the donors, a V segment was called functional when productive rearrangements were above 56.7%, and segregating when the standard deviation between donors exceeded 5%. A statistical classification framework was built for diagnosing cytomegalovirus status from the catalog of TCR beta chain sequences. In a later analysis, TCR nucleotide sequences were compared against IMGT/GENE-DB human TR gene sequences so that V and J genes could be assigned. Using the TCRdist pipeline, a later analysis assigned CDR3 sequences along with most-parsimonious VDJ recombination scenarios. In a later analysis, each TCR beta chain was defined by its CDR3 amino acid sequence together with its V-gene family, and reads without a unique V-gene family were excluded. A later analysis removed 450 to 600 highly shared, low-generation-probability nucleotide sequences to deal with suspected cross-contamination and a sequencing artifact. In a later analysis, a clonal expansion index for each public chain was calculated from normalized within-repertoire ranks of inferred template counts. A later analysis computed generation probabilities with a VDJ recombination model fitted to out-of-frame rearrangements, and checked the results against IGoR. Hypergeometric tests were used in a later analysis to score TCR-TCR, TCR-HLA and TCR-CMV co-occurrence, with a repertoire-size bias correction applied to the TCR pairs. To estimate false discovery rates, a later analysis permuted the HLA or CMV assignments 20 times. In a later analysis, co-occurring TCRs were grouped using DBSCAN, and TCRdist sequence similarity was added for clustering within HLA-allele-positive subsets. Co-occurrence clustering excluded repertoires with fewer than 30,000 or more than 120,000 public chains, plus five with anomalous nucleotide sharing. As stored in TCRdb, this immuneACCESS dataset retains in-frame rearrangements with V and J assigned. A fraction of the clones does not appear; measured against another copy, unresolved V genes explain less than half of the discrepancy, and the remainder lacks a known reason. The DNA gave D and trimming, while V, J and clone size come from that table. The sample profile shows fewer than 250,000 clones; around 80% of them were found once. The leading ten clones occupy 0.2% to 0.25% of the sample.

For this clone: No antigen is known for it. The record has no base qualities; no much larger clone is one base away.

Rearrangement joined TRBV5-1 to TRBJ2-1; TRBD2 might be the D gene, on 5 matching bases. Sequenced sample: PBMCs. The sequence was obtained from a girl aged 2 to 9 in good health and CMV-seronegative. Here the CDR3 is given as CASSLRDRPTNEQFF. The DNA is TGCGCCAGCAGCTTGCGGGATAGACCTACGAATGAGCAGTTCTTC.